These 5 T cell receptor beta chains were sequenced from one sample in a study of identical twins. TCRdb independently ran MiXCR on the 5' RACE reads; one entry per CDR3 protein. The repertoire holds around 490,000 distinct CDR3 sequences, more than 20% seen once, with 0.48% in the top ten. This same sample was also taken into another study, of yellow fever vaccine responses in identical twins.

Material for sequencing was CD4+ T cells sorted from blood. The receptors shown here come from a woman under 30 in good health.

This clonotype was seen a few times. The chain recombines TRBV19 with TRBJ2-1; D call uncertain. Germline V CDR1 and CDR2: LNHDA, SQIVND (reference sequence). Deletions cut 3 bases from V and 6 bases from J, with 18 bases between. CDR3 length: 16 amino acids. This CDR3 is CASSILSADNRNEQFF. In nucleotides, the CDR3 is TGTGCCAGTAGTATCCTCTCCGCTGACAATCGCAATGAGCAGTTCTTC.

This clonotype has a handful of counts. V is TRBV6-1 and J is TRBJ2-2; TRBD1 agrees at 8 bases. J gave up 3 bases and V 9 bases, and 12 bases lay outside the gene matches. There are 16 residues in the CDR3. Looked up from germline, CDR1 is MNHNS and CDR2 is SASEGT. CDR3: CASNQADRVDTGELFF. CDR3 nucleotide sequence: TGTGCCAGTAACCAGGCGGACAGGGTAGACACCGGGGAGCTGTTTTTT.

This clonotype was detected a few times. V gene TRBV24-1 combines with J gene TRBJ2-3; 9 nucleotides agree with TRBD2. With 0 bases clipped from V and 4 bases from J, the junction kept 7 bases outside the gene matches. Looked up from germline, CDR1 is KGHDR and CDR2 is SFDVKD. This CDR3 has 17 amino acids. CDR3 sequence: CATSDLPGLAGPDTQYF. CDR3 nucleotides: TGTGCCACCAGTGATTTGCCCGGGCTAGCGGGACCAGATACGCAGTATTTT.

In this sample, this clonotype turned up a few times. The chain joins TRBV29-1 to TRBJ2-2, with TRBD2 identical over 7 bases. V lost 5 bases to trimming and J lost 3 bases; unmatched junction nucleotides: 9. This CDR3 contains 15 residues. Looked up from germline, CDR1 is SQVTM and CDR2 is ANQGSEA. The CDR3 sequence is CSVTTGTTYTGELFF. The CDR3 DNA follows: TGCAGCGTTACAACCGGGACTACCTACACCGGGGAGCTGTTTTTT.

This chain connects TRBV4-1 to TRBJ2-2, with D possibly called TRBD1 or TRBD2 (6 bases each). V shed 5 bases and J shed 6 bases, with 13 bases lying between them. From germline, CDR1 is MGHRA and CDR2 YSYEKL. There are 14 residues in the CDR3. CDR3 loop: CASSSGAQPGELFF. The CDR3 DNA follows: TGCGCCAGCAGCTCGGGGGCCCAACCCGGGGAGCTGTTTTTT.